This T cell receptor (beta chain) was identified during a study of cytomegalovirus exposure and HLA in healthy donors. PCR amplification relied on 60 Vbeta primers (plus 13 Jbeta primers). Generated by immunoSEQ multiplex PCR, the TCRdb table keeps only in-frame clones and is missing some. The repertoire includes roughly 150,000 clones, 82% of them detected once, and 8.5% sits in the top ten. General observations from the study: The authors enumerated 180 or so TCR beta chains as linked to cytomegalovirus.

About this clone itself: As yet, its antigen is unknown.

These donors counted as nominally healthy when sampled, but unrecorded immune exposures were likely. The V and J ends lost 10 bases and 7 bases respectively, with 17 bases between them. CDR3 length: 12 amino acids. Germline V gene lookup returns CDR1 SGHTS and CDR2 YDEGEE. Sequenced material: PBMCs. The clonotype originates from a male donor in good health and CMV-seropositive. The chain has TRBV5-8 and TRBJ2-5, with D possibly TRBD1 on 5 matching bases. CDR3 in DNA: TGTGCCGGGGCACCCACCCCCTGGACCCAGTACTTC. This encodes CAGAPTPWTQYF.